This T cell receptor (beta chain) was obtained from a study of T cell repertoires in cytomegalovirus infection. Study observations and caveats: The response measured ex vivo was dominated by TCR beta clonotypes (HLA-C-restricted and CMV-specific).

Each CDR3 protein gets one entry after TCRdb re-called the reads with MiXCR. This sample has over 90,000 distinct CDR3 sequences; about 15% occur once, and the top ten carry 8% to 9.5%. Comments on this clonotype: Its antigen is undetermined.

Looked up from germline, CDR1 is LGHNA and CDR2 is YNFKEQ. Trimming shortened V by 4 bases and J by 4 bases, and 17 bases separated the two germline ends. The CDR3 length is 15 residues. This sequence joins TRBV4-2 and TRBJ2-7; the D gene is possibly TRBD2 (5 bases). The sequenced sample was PBMCs. The receptor was isolated from a human donor in good health (CMV status not recorded). Some clones in this sample may be carry-over from other donors' samples. The CDR3 here is CASSPGETTKYEQYF. The CDR3 nucleotides read TGTGCCAGCAGCCCCGGGGAGACTACTAAGTACGAGCAGTACTTC.